This T cell receptor (beta chain) was found in a study of shared clonotypes between healthy human individuals. Study outcomes and limitations: In general, naive subsets displayed greater estimated richness than memory subsets did. The sampled material consisted only of blood, and tissue repertoires are likely to differ.

Profiled with immunoSEQ multiplex PCR; TCRdb holds only in-frame clones, not every one. The repertoire has 2 million to 2.5 million clones, roughly 95% of them found once; the top ten carry more than 0.1%. V was trimmed by 5 bases and J by 1 base, leaving 8 bases between them. CDR1 and CDR2 from the germline V gene are SGHTA and FQGNSA. The CDR3 length is 13 residues. CD4+ cells were split into CD45RA+ naive and CD45RA-negative memory subsets. With respect to this clone: Antigen specificity is unknown. Other DNA sequences in the same sample also yield this CDR3.

The chain joins TRBV7-2 to TRBJ1-1; D gene unclear. Specimen: naive CD4+ T cells sorted from blood. Sample subset: CD45RA+ positively selected. The clonotype was recovered from a man between 18 and 29 years old in good health. The CDR3 DNA reads as TGTGCCAGCAGCCCGACGAGGAACACTGAAGCTTTCTTT. Protein product: CASSPTRNTEAFF.